The T cell receptor (beta chain) under discussion was sequenced for a study of cytomegalovirus exposure and HLA in healthy donors. Study-wide results and caveats: Listed as cytomegalovirus-associated were 170 or so TCR beta chains. In a later analysis, specific HLA alleles were associated with 16,000 or so TCR beta sequences at a 0.05 false discovery rate. Presence/absence analyses took donor sequencing depth as roughly uniform.

As for this clone: The antigen remains unidentified.

Germline V CDR1 and CDR2: MNHNS, SASEGT. Trimming shortened V by 1 base and J by 3 bases, and 12 bases separated the two germline ends. There are 15 residues in the CDR3. PCR was performed using 60 Vbeta and 13 Jbeta primers. TCRdb's copy holds only in-frame clones and misses some; the assay was immunoSEQ multiplex PCR. The sample holds fewer than 130,000 clones, approximately 79% seen once. The specimen sequenced was PBMCs. The chain combines TRBV6-1 with TRBJ2-5; D is ambiguous. The clonotype originates from a young man in good health and CMV-seropositive. The CDR3 reads CASSEVVDMEETQYF. The CDR3 nucleotides read TGTGCCAGCAGTGAAGTGGTTGACATGGAAGAGACCCAGTACTTC.